This record looks at one TCR beta chain sequence and its context. Antigen specificity is unknown. The CDR3 sequence is 15 residues long. Trimming removed 1 base from V and 6 bases from J, with 12 bases in between. The V gene's germline CDR1 is MGHRA and CDR2 YSYEKL. These data originate in a study of OX40 agonist ivuxolimab in advanced cancers. Study at large: An anti-OX40 (CD134) antibody with agonistic activity, ivuxolimab, was administered to patients. Whole-study findings and limits: Clonal expansion by week 6 occurred in CD4+ and CD8+ blood T cells (at 0.1 to 3.0 mg/kg). The authors did not determine the antigen specificity of the expanded peripheral T cells. CD8+ T cells showed, on average, more clonal expansion than CD4+ cells.

The protocol was immunoSEQ multiplex PCR, while the TCRdb copy is restricted to in-frame clones and leaves out a portion. The profile shows roughly 64,000 clones, around 90% of them singletons. The specimen comprised CD4+ or CD8+ T cells sorted from blood, sampled in a trial of the OX40 agonist ivuxolimab. The gene calls are TRBV4-1 and TRBJ2-2; D is undetermined. This TCR was sampled from an adult with an advanced solid tumor such as melanoma, head and neck, liver or kidney cancer. CDR3 in amino acids: CASSQVMAASGELFF. The CDR3 nucleotides are TGCGCCAGCAGCCAAGTTATGGCGGCTTCCGGGGAGCTGTTTTTT.